The 10 T cell receptor beta chains below all came from one sample that was sequenced in a study of OX40 agonist ivuxolimab in advanced cancers. Sequenced by immunoSEQ multiplex PCR; TCRdb stores in-frame clones only, minus some. The sample gives 35,000 to 45,000 clones, 80% to 90% of which show up once; 4.5% to 5% is in the top ten. This material consisted of CD4+ or CD8+ T cells sorted from blood, taken in a trial of the OX40 agonist ivuxolimab. All receptors come from an adult with an advanced solid tumor such as melanoma, head and neck, liver or kidney cancer.

V is TRBV18 and J is TRBJ1-1; D unclear. Germline V gene sequence: CDR1 KGHSH, CDR2 LQKENI. The CDR3 is made up of 14 amino acids. Trimming removed 2 bases from V and 0 bases from J, with 7 bases in between. The CDR3: CASSPAGLNTEAFF. CDR3 sequence (DNA): TGTGCCAGCTCACCAGCTGGGCTGAACACTGAAGCTTTCTTT.

The gene calls are TRBV6-5 and TRBJ2-2; 8 nucleotides agree with TRBD1. The germline V gene encodes CDR1 MNHEY and CDR2 SVGAGI. The CDR3 covers 15 residues. V shed 6 bases and J 0 bases; nucleotides not matched to a gene: 3. CDR3 protein: CASSLQGANTGELFF. The CDR3 DNA sequence: TGTGCCAGCAGCTTACAGGGGGCGAACACCGGGGAGCTGTTTTTT.

The chain uses TRBV28 and TRBJ1-5; TRBD1 matches at 7 bases. The germline V gene encodes CDR1 MDHEN and CDR2 SYDVKM. The CDR3 extends over 14 amino acids. V lost 5 bases, J lost 0 bases, and 1 base stayed unmatched. CDR3 DNA sequence: TGTGCCAGCAGTGGACAGGTTAGCAATCAGCCCCAGCATTTT. Protein: CASSGQVSNQPQHF.

About this clone: Germline and junction disagree at one end, which may indicate a read error. This rearrangement joins TRBV7-7 to TRBJ2-3; D not certain. The germline V gene encodes CDR1 SSHAT and CDR2 FNYEAQ (reference sequence). This CDR3 is built from 15 residues. The CDR3 sequence is CASSLSGFQTDTQYF. The CDR3 nucleotides are TGTGCTAGCAGCTTATCCGGTTTCCAAACAGATACGCAGTATTTT.

The rearrangement links TRBV30 to TRBJ1-2; D not resolved. Germline loops: CDR1 GTSNPN, CDR2 SVGIG (reference sequence). The length of the CDR3 is 13 residues. V lost 3 bases, J lost 6 bases, and 14 bases lay in between. The CDR3: CAWREKGSDGYTF. CDR3 coding DNA: TGTGCCTGGAGGGAAAAGGGTAGCGATGGCTACACCTTC. Complete variable domain (other parts from reference TRBV30 and TRBJ1-2): SQTIHQWPATLVQPVGSPLSLECTVEGTSNPNLYWYRQAAGRGLQLLFYSVGIGQISSEVPQNLSASRPQDRQFILSSKKLLLSDSGFYLCAWREKGSDGYTFGSGTRLTVV.

CDR3 in amino acids: CASSPSRANEQYF. CDR3 in DNA: TGTGCCAGCAGCCCCTCCAGGGCCAACGAGCAGTACTTC. The chain employs TRBV14 and TRBJ2-7, with a tentative D call TRBD1 (5 bases). V lost 4 bases to trimming and J lost 5 bases, with 12 bases between them. Germline V lookup: CDR1 SGHDN, CDR2 FVKESK. The CDR3 contains 13 residues.

The chain joins TRBV28 to TRBJ2-7; D possibly matches TRBD1 or TRBD2 (5 bases each). The CDR3 is 14 residues long. Germline CDR1 and CDR2: MDHEN and SYDVKM. V dropped 5 bases and J dropped 3 bases, with 14 bases sitting between them. The CDR3: CASSVPGRSYEQYF. CDR3 coding DNA: TGTGCCAGCAGTGTCCCGGGACGGAGCTACGAGCAGTACTTC.

This rearrangement joins TRBV4-2 to TRBJ1-5; 8 bases map to TRBD1. Germline lookup yields CDR1 LGHNA and CDR2 YNFKEQ. J lost 2 bases, V lost 4 bases, and 13 bases had no gene match. The CDR3 sequence is 18 residues long. The DNA of the CDR3 is TGTGCCAGCAGCCGAGAAGTCCAAACAGGGGGTGGCAATCAGCCCCAGCATTTT. Translated: CASSREVQTGGGNQPQHF.

The chain joins TRBV18 to TRBJ2-5, with 10 bases that match TRBD1. The length of the CDR3 is 17 residues. With 3 bases clipped from V and 4 bases from J, the junction kept 11 bases outside the gene matches. The germline V gene encodes CDR1 KGHSH and CDR2 LQKENI. The CDR3 DNA reads TGTGCCAGCTCACCTCCCCCGGGACAGGGGAGGCCAGAGACCCAGTACTTC. This translates into CASSPPPGQGRPETQYF.

The rearrangement uses TRBV27 and TRBJ1-6, with 11 bases fitting TRBD1. This CDR3 region has 16 residues. V dropped 5 bases and J dropped 7; count of bases not matched to a gene: 7. Germline assignment: CDR1 MNHEY and CDR2 SMNVEV (reference sequence). CDR3 coding DNA: TGTGCCAGCAGTCCAACCGGGACAGGGGGGAATTCACCCCTCCACTTT. It codes for CASSPTGTGGNSPLHF.